This T cell receptor beta chain was documented in a study of pediatric ulcerative colitis. Whole-study context: Disease was pancolitis in several and left-sided in two, histology-confirmed.

Germline CDR1 and CDR2: MNHNS and SASEGT. The CDR3 runs to 14 residues. The V gene end was trimmed by 4 bases and the J gene end by 4 bases; junction bases not matched to a gene: 2. The rectum was sampled with one to two pinch biopsies at colonoscopy. Produced via immunoSEQ multiplex PCR; TCRdb's table is partial and in-frame only. The sample contains approximately 37,000 clones, over 70% of which appear only once. This chain joins TRBV6-1 and TRBJ1-4, with 8 positions matching TRBD1. The sequencing sample was made of gut tissue. This TCR came from a boy aged 5 to 17 with severe ulcerative colitis. This CDR3 is CASSGTGLNEKLFF. DNA of the CDR3: TGTGCCAGCAGTGGGACAGGGCTTAATGAAAAACTGTTTTTT.